The 22 T cell receptor beta chains given below trace back to one sample, sequenced in a study of T-cell reconstitution after alpha-beta-depleted transplantation in children (dated by TCRdb to 2016 to 2018). The protocol used for the library was PCR. Sequencing was performed on an Illumina HiSeq 2500. TCR library preparation used molecular barcoding, with unique molecular identifiers applied to normalize quantification of the TCRbeta repertoire. TCRdb ran its own pipeline on the public reads, namely fastp trimming at Q25 and MiXCR clone calling, and kept in-frame beta chains. All rows with the same CDR3 protein become a single entry with the most common DNA and genes. The sample table shows around 700,000 distinct CDR3 sequences, and under 15% are seen once. The ten largest account for 0.79% of the sample. Explained via the paper, the treatment or condition label denotes: allogeneic hematopoietic cell transplantation with graft depleted of TCRalphabeta T cells and CD19 B cells.

The sequenced sample was PBMCs, obtained before TCRalphabeta/CD19-depleted stem cell transplant. These receptors were taken from a girl aged 2-15 years with congenital amegakaryocytic thrombocytopenia, due to receive a stem cell transplant.

At least ten counts were recorded for this clonotype. The genes are TRBV20-1 and TRBJ1-5; the D gene is possibly TRBD1 (6 bases). The CDR3 loop spans 10 amino acids. V was trimmed by 7 bases and J by 7 bases, leaving 8 bases between them. Germline CDR1 DFQATT, CDR2 SNEGSKA (reference sequence). This CDR3 is CSEGGQPQHF. The DNA for the CDR3 is TGCAGTGAAGGGGGACAGCCCCAGCATTTT.

This clonotype has more than one count but fewer than ten. V gene TRBV6-2 or TRBV6-3 combines with J gene TRBJ2-1, with D possibly matching TRBD2 (5 bases). Trimming removed 4 bases from V and 3 bases from J, with 16 bases in between. The CDR3 spans 16 residues. Per the germline V gene, CDR1 is MNHEY and CDR2 is SVGEGT. Written as DNA, the CDR3 is TGTGCCAGCAGTTCACGGGATGTAACAAACTACAATGAGCAGTTCTTC. This codes for CASSSRDVTNYNEQFF.

This clonotype was found many times. The gene calls are TRBV20-1 and TRBJ2-5; weak D call: TRBD1 (5 bases). The CDR3 runs to 14 residues. V was clipped by 0 bases and J by 6 bases, with 14 bases between them. Per the germline V gene, CDR1 is DFQATT and CDR2 is SNEGSKA (reference sequence). CDR3 amino acids: CSARDRAGKKTQYF. The CDR3 DNA sequence: TGCAGTGCTAGAGATCGGGCAGGGAAGAAGACCCAGTACTTC.

This clonotype was seen more than once but under ten times. The chain couples TRBV5-5 to TRBJ2-7, with D perhaps matching TRBD1 (5 bases). V was cut by 1 base and J by 6 bases, with 14 bases left in between. Germline-derived CDR1 and CDR2 are SGHKS and YYEKEE (reference sequence). The CDR3 length is 14 residues. The CDR3 nucleotides read TGTGCCAGCAGCTTGTCGCCAGGGTCGAGCGAGCAGTACTTC. Translated, it gives CASSLSPGSSEQYF.

With regard to this clonotype: Just one base apart from a much larger clone, this may be a read error. The CDR3 is CGSSLTVSNEQYF. Written as DNA, the CDR3 is TGTGGCAGCAGCTTAACGGTTTCCAACGAGCAGTACTTC. This chain joins TRBV7-9 and TRBJ2-7, with D hard to call. The V gene's germline CDR1 is SEHNR and CDR2 FQNEAQ (reference sequence). This CDR3 region has 13 residues.

This clonotype came up a few times. The CDR3 DNA reads as TGTGCCAGCAGTTCCGTAGCAGGGGAGCTGTTTTTT. This translates into CASSSVAGELFF. The chain employs TRBV6-2 or TRBV6-3 and TRBJ2-2; D remains ambiguous. The V gene lost 4 bases and the J gene lost 8 bases, with 8 bases spanning the gap. CDR3 length: 12 residues. Germline lookup yields CDR1 MNHEY and CDR2 SVGEGT.

This clonotype was detected a few times. The chain recombines TRBV19 with TRBJ1-5, with no clear D. V shed 10 bases and J shed 4 bases, with 11 bases lying between them. Germline CDR1 reads LNHDA; CDR2 reads SQIVND (reference sequence). This CDR3 is 12 amino acids long. The CDR3 here is CATARLNQPQHF. CDR3 in DNA: TGTGCCACGGCAAGGTTAAATCAGCCCCAGCATTTT.

Points on this clonotype: This sequence may be a read error, since a much larger clone differs from it by one base. The rearrangement uses TRBV7-3 and TRBJ1-3; no clear D. This CDR3 comprises 16 residues. Germline lookup yields CDR1 SGHTA and CDR2 FQGTGA. The CDR3 here is CASSLEWVNSGNTMYF. Written as DNA, the CDR3 is TGTGCCAGCAGCTTAGAATGGGTAAACTCTGGAAACACCATGTATTTT. The whole variable domain, filled in from reference TRBV7-3 and TRBJ1-3, reads GAGVSQTPSNKVTEKGKYVELRCDPISGHTALYWYRQSLGQGPEFLIYFQGTGAADDSGLPNDRFFAVRPEGSVSTLKIQRTERGDSAVYLCASSLEWVNSGNTMYFGEGSWLTVV.

This clonotype was detected only a few times. This chain links TRBV10-3 with TRBJ2-7; D gene unclear. This CDR3 spans 12 amino acids. Trimming took 0 bases from V and 7 from J, leaving 7 bases between them. CDR1 ENHRY and CDR2 SYGVKD come from the germline V gene. CDR3 nucleotides: TGTGCCATCAGTGAGTCGCTGAATGAGCAGTACTTC. It is translated as CAISESLNEQYF.

Turning to this clonotype: A junction end diverges from the germline sequence, so it may reflect a read error. Here the CDR3 reads CASSGTGTSPQETQSF. In DNA form, the CDR3 reads TGTGCCAGCAGCGGGACCGGGACTTCTCCTCAAGAGACCCAGTCCTTC. The gene calls are TRBV7-8 and TRBJ2-5, with D possibly being TRBD2 (6 bases). The CDR3 sequence is 16 residues long. Germline CDR1 SGHVS, CDR2 FQNEAQ. Full variable domain (rest looked up from reference TRBV7-8 and TRBJ2-5): GAGVSQSPRYKVAKRGQDVALRCDPISGHVSLFWYQQALGQGPEFLTYFQNEAQLDKSGLPSDRFFAERPEGSVSTLKIQRTQQEDSAVYLCASSGTGTSPQETQSFGPGTRLLVL.

This clonotype was counted a few times. The genes are TRBV7-7 and TRBJ2-3; a weak D match, TRBD1 (5 bases). V dropped 4 bases and J dropped 5 bases, with 13 bases sitting between them. CDR1 is SSHAT, CDR2 FNYEAQ, per germline (reference sequence). The CDR3 has 14 residues. The CDR3 DNA sequence: TGTGCCAGCAGCTCTGGCGGCCAGGGAGATACGCAGTATTTT. Protein product: CASSSGGQGDTQYF.

In this sample, this clonotype turned up many times. The rearrangement links TRBV9 to TRBJ2-1; TRBD2 might be the D (6 bases). CDR1 SGDLS and CDR2 YYNGEE come from the germline V gene. V was clipped by 0 bases and J by 0 bases, with 10 bases between them. The CDR3 totals 16 residues. This CDR3 is CASSVGLGSSYNEQFF. For the CDR3, the DNA is TGTGCCAGCAGCGTAGGTCTCGGGAGCTCCTACAATGAGCAGTTCTTC. The entire variable domain, with the rest obtained from reference TRBV9 and TRBJ2-1, is as follows: DSGVTQTPKHLITATGQRVTLRCSPRSGDLSVYWYQQSLDQGLQFLIQYYNGEERAKGNILERFSAQQFPDLHSELNLSSLELGDSALYFCASSVGLGSSYNEQFFGPGTRLTVL.

This rearrangement joins TRBV5-1 to TRBJ2-7; D not certain. Germline CDR1 SGHRS, CDR2 YFSETQ. This CDR3 contains 12 residues. Trimming removed 6 bases at V and 0 bases at J, with 7 bases between. The CDR3 loop is CASIGDSYEQYF. The CDR3 nucleotides read TGCGCCAGCATTGGGGACTCCTACGAGCAGTACTTC.

In the case of this clonotype: The conserved phenylalanine or tryptophan normally closing the CDR3 is absent here, so this likely arose from a read error. The chain joins TRBV12-3 or TRBV12-4 to TRBJ2-3; D is unclear. The V gene lost 4 bases and the J gene lost 2 bases, with 10 bases spanning the gap. This CDR3 spans 14 amino acids. The CDR3 DNA reads as TGTGCCAGCAGTTCCACGCTTGACACAGATACGCAGTATATT. This translates into CASSSTLDTDTQYI.

In this sample, this clonotype turned up many times. V is TRBV15 and J is TRBJ2-1; D is uncertain. CDR3 length: 18 residues. The germline CDR1 and CDR2 sequences are LNHNV and YYDKDF (reference sequence). V shed 0 bases and J shed 5 bases, with 20 bases lying between them. The CDR3 nucleotides are TGTGCCACCAGCAGAGATTCTGAGCCAAGGCCACAAAACAATGAGCAGTTCTTC. Protein product: CATSRDSEPRPQNNEQFF.

This clonotype was detected many times. The V and J genes are TRBV20-1 and TRBJ2-5; TRBD2 might be the D (5 bases). Per germline, CDR1 DFQATT and CDR2 SNEGSKA (reference sequence). The CDR3 is made up of 13 amino acids. Trimming took 4 bases from V and 1 from J, leaving 10 bases between them. CDR3 region: CSAKRTFQETQYF. In DNA, the CDR3 is TGCAGTGCTAAAAGGACTTTCCAAGAGACCCAGTACTTC.

This sequence joins TRBV25-1 and TRBJ2-7; TRBD2 aligns across 13 bases. Per germline, CDR1 MGHDK and CDR2 SYGVNS. CDR3 length: 15 residues. V trimming: 4 bases; J trimming: 4 bases; junction bases outside the gene matches: 4. In DNA form, the CDR3 reads TGTGCCAGCAGTGCGGGACTAGCGGGAAGGTACGAGCAGTACTTC. Translation: CASSAGLAGRYEQYF.

As for this clonotype: A single base separates this from a much larger clone, so it may be a read error. This rearrangement joins TRBV27 to TRBJ2-7; 7 bases agree with TRBD1. Per germline, CDR1 MNHEY and CDR2 SMNVEV (reference sequence). V shed 3 bases, J shed 0 bases, and the junction held 5 bases outside the gene matches. This CDR3 contains 15 residues. In DNA form, the CDR3 reads TGTGCCAGCAGTTTCTTACAGGGGTCCTCCTACGAGCAGTACTTC. This sequence encodes CASSFLQGSSYEQYF.

In its sample, this clonotype was seen many times. In DNA, the CDR3 is TGTGCCAGCAGCGCACTGCGGGCAGGGCTTGACAATGAGCAGTTCTTC. Translated, it gives CASSALRAGLDNEQFF. The chain has TRBV7-9 and TRBJ2-1; D assignment may be TRBD1 or TRBD2 (5 bases each). V dropped 5 bases and J dropped 5 bases, with 19 bases sitting between them. The CDR3 extends over 16 amino acids. Germline lookup yields CDR1 SEHNR and CDR2 FQNEAQ (reference sequence).

This chain connects TRBV7-9 to TRBJ2-4; D may be TRBD1 (5 bases). Germline V gene lookup returns CDR1 SEHNR and CDR2 FQNEAQ (reference sequence). V dropped 5 bases and J dropped 4 bases, with 15 bases sitting between them. The CDR3 is made up of 15 amino acids. The CDR3 is CASSPDRINKNIQYF. CDR3 sequence (DNA): TGTGCCAGCAGCCCCGACAGAATCAATAAAAACATTCAGTACTTC.

A few counts support this clonotype. The rearrangement joins TRBV20-1 to TRBJ2-1, with 9 bases aligning to TRBD2. J was trimmed by 1 base and V by 0 bases; bases with no gene match: 7. Germline V gene data show CDR1 as DFQATT and CDR2 as SNEGSKA (reference sequence). This CDR3 comprises 17 residues. The CDR3 is CSARDDGGRASYNEQFF. The CDR3 bases are TGCAGTGCTAGAGATGATGGCGGGAGGGCATCCTACAATGAGCAGTTCTTC.

This clonotype was counted many times. CDR3 residues: CSAPPTGRKNTEAFF. CDR3 DNA: TGCAGTGCTCCACCGACAGGCCGGAAGAACACTGAAGCTTTCTTT. This rearrangement joins TRBV20-1 to TRBJ1-1, with a possible D match to TRBD1 (6 bases). V lost 5 bases to trimming and J lost 1 base, with 17 bases between them. This CDR3 is 15 amino acids long. CDR1 is DFQATT and CDR2 is SNEGSKA in the germline V gene (reference sequence).